This T cell receptor (beta chain) stems from a study of blood T cell repertoires in COVID-19. Some clones are missing from TCRdb's copy, which holds only in-frame ones; the method was immunoSEQ multiplex PCR. This sample has fewer than 250,000 clones, with around 90% found just once. The sequence was collected from a man in his 60s who had recovered from COVID-19. Sequences were obtained from peripheral blood.

The CDR3 region is CASGTDSYNEQFF. CDR3 sequence (DNA): TGTGCCAGCGGGACAGACTCCTACAATGAGCAGTTCTTC. V is TRBV2 and J is TRBJ2-1, with 7 nucleotides matching TRBD1. CDR3 size: 13 residues. Trimming removed 8 bases from V and 0 bases from J; junction bases left unmatched: 1. Germline V gene lookup returns CDR1 SNHLY and CDR2 FYNNEI.